What follows are 19 T cell receptor beta chains derived from one specimen sequenced in a study of blood T cells in healthy people across ages. Next came a second PCR, run for about 7 to 12 cycles, which used a sample-barcoded 5' primer along with a J-beta primer mix. TCRdb redid the calling of the 5' RACE reads with MiXCR, one entry per CDR3 protein. The data contain 730,000 or so distinct CDR3 sequences, around 38% of them singletons. What was sequenced was blood. The receptors derive from an elderly man in good health.

The V gene is TRBV4-3, the J gene TRBJ2-5; a weak D match, TRBD2 (5 bases). The DNA end is a closer match to TRBJ2-7, so the J assignment may be wrong. Germline loops: CDR1 LGHNA, CDR2 YSLEER. The length of the CDR3 is 13 residues. The CDR3: CASSQTVRDEQYF. The CDR3 DNA follows: TGCGCCAGCAGCCAGACGGTGAGGGACGAGCAGTACTTC.

The chain uses TRBV7-2 and TRBJ2-1; the match to TRBD2 covers 9 bases. Trimming removed 2 bases from V and 3 bases from J; junction bases left unmatched: 5. The CDR3 spans 16 residues. In germline, CDR1 is SGHTA, CDR2 FQGNSA. CDR3 amino acids: CASSLFSGGGYNEQFF. CDR3 in DNA: TGTGCCAGCAGCTTATTTAGCGGGGGAGGCTACAATGAGCAGTTCTTC.

The chain recombines TRBV20-1 with TRBJ1-2; a weak D match, TRBD1 (5 bases). Germline-derived CDR1 and CDR2 are DFQATT and SNEGSKA (reference sequence). With 6 bases removed from V and 1 base from J, the gap between germline ends came to 15 bases. The length of the CDR3 is 14 residues. The CDR3 loop reads CSALDRGSNYGYTF. For the CDR3, the DNA is TGCAGTGCCCTTGACAGAGGAAGTAACTATGGCTACACCTTC.

This clonotype has more than one count but fewer than ten. The chain uses TRBV20-1 and TRBJ2-5; 10 bases are a match to TRBD1. The closer fit of TRBJ2-7 to the DNA end suggests the J call may be wrong. The CDR3 covers 13 residues. Germline CDR1 reads DFQATT; CDR2 reads SNEGSKA (reference sequence). CDR3 region: CSVRTGGEDEQYF. CDR3 DNA: TGCAGTGTCCGGACAGGGGGAGAGGACGAGCAGTACTTC.

This clonotype was seen repeatedly, ten times or more. This rearrangement joins TRBV7-2 to TRBJ2-7, with 9 bases identical to TRBD1. The ends lost 8 bases at V and 2 bases at J; junction bases unmatched: 4. Germline-derived CDR1 and CDR2 are SGHTA and FQGNSA. The CDR3 extends over 13 amino acids. This chain's CDR3 is CASGRTGAYEQYF. Here the CDR3 DNA reads TGTGCCAGCGGCAGGACAGGGGCCTACGAGCAGTACTTC.

This clonotype occurred a few times. The J gene is TRBJ2-1, the V gene TRBV20-1; 13 bases align to TRBD2. The ends lost 3 bases at V and 13 bases at J; junction bases unmatched: 12. The CDR3 sequence is 15 residues long. Germline lookup yields CDR1 DFQATT and CDR2 SNEGSKA (reference sequence). The CDR3, as DNA: TGCAGTGCTAGGGACGGACTAGCGGGAGCGACAGATCAGTTCTTC. Translation gives CSARDGLAGATDQFF.

This rearrangement joins TRBV12-3 or TRBV12-4 to TRBJ2-7, with 14 bases identical to TRBD2. The CDR3 length is 16 residues. V lost 5 bases to trimming and J lost 7 bases; unmatched junction nucleotides: 10. The CDR3 reads CASSRLAGGTYNEQYF. The CDR3 DNA reads TGTGCCAGCAGTCGACTAGCGGGAGGGACATACAATGAGCAGTACTTC.

Concerning this clonotype: This may stem from a read error, because a much larger clone lies one nucleotide away. This chain connects TRBV29-1 to TRBJ2-7; D unclear. V was pared by 8 bases and J by 0 bases, with 8 bases between. The CDR3 has 11 residues. Germline assignment: CDR1 SQVTM and CDR2 ANQGSEA. CDR3 sequence reads: CSTASSYEQYF. CDR3 nucleotide sequence: TGCAGCACCGCGAGCTCCTACGAGCAGTACTTC.

This clonotype has at least ten counts. The rearrangement joins TRBV27 to TRBJ2-6, with a tentative D call TRBD1 (6 bases). Trimming removed 7 bases from V and 0 bases from J, with 19 bases in between. The CDR3 length is 18 residues. Germline V CDR1 and CDR2: MNHEY, SMNVEV (reference sequence). DNA for the CDR3: TGTGCCAGCAAAGGGTCCGGGACAAGAGGCTCTGGGGCCAACGTCCTGACTTTC. Translated, it gives CASKGSGTRGSGANVLTF.

A remark on this clonotype: This clone may be a read error of a much larger clone one base away. The V gene is TRBV7-3, the J gene TRBJ2-1; D ambiguous. Germline CDR1 and CDR2: SGHTA and FQGTGA. This CDR3 contains 15 residues. The V and J ends lost 0 bases and 2 bases respectively, with 8 bases between them. The CDR3 here is CASSLTRTAYNEQFF. The CDR3 nucleotides are TGTGCCAGCAGCTTAACCAGGACCGCCTACAATGAGCAGTTCTTC.

This clonotype was detected a few times. The chain uses TRBV7-9 and TRBJ1-5; TRBD1 is a possible D gene (6 bases). Trimming shortened V by 7 bases and J by 11 bases, and 27 bases separated the two germline ends. Germline V lookup: CDR1 SEHNR, CDR2 FQNEAQ (reference sequence). The CDR3 extends over 16 amino acids. The CDR3 coding sequence is TGTGCCAGCAACCAAACGGAACAGGGACCGCAATCAGCCCAGCATTTT. This sequence encodes CASNQTEQGPQSAQHF.

The rearrangement joins TRBV7-2 to TRBJ2-1; TRBD2 matches at 10 bases. Germline assignment: CDR1 SGHTA and CDR2 FQGNSA. The length of the CDR3 is 15 residues. The V segment lost 2 bases and the J segment 7 bases; nucleotides outside the gene matches: 5. In DNA form, the CDR3 reads TGTGCCAGCAGCTTATGGCTAGCGGGAGATAATGAGCAGTTCTTC. This encodes CASSLWLAGDNEQFF.

The sample holds a few counts of this clonotype. The gene calls are TRBV4-3 and TRBJ1-3; 7 bases map to TRBD1. The V segment lost 4 bases and the J segment 0 bases; nucleotides outside the gene matches: 6. The CDR3 loop spans 16 amino acids. Germline CDR1 is LGHNA and CDR2 is YSLEER. This CDR3 reads CASSRDRDSSGNTIYF. The CDR3 coding sequence is TGCGCCAGCAGCCGGGATAGGGACAGCTCTGGAAACACCATATATTTT.

This clonotype was detected only a few times. The chain combines TRBV14 with TRBJ2-5, with a tentative D call TRBD2 (5 bases). Germline V gene lookup returns CDR1 SGHDN and CDR2 FVKESK. The CDR3 consists of 17 residues. Trimming pared 5 bases from V and 2 bases from J, leaving 21 bases between. DNA of the CDR3: TGTGCCAGCAGCTCCTACCGGGGTGCGGGCGGGCAAGAGACCCAGTACTTC. Residues: CASSSYRGAGGQETQYF. The full variable domain, completed using reference TRBV14 and TRBJ2-5, is EAGVTQFPSHSVIEKGQTVTLRCDPISGHDNLYWYRRVMGKEIKFLLHFVKESKQDESGMPNNRFLAERTGGTYSTLKVQPAELEDSGVYFCASSSYRGAGGQETQYFGPGTRLLVL.

This clonotype has a handful of counts. This chain joins TRBV5-5 and TRBJ1-1, with a weak D call TRBD1 (5 bases). V lost 3 bases and J lost 4, with 19 bases in between. The CDR3 extends over 16 amino acids. From germline, CDR1 is SGHKS and CDR2 YYEKEE (reference sequence). The CDR3 DNA reads as TGTGCCAGCAGCTCGGGCGGGGGAATCTCCCTCACTGAAGCTTTCTTT. Protein: CASSSGGGISLTEAFF.

This chain connects TRBV9 to TRBJ2-7; 8 bases agree with TRBD1. Trimming took 5 bases from V and 0 from J; bases not matched to a gene: 13. The germline V gene has CDR1 SGDLS and CDR2 YYNGEE. The CDR3 has 17 amino acids. The chain's CDR3 is CASSLGGPGGYSYEQYF. The CDR3 DNA is TGTGCCAGCAGTCTAGGGGGCCCAGGGGGCTACTCCTACGAGCAGTACTTC. Filled out from reference TRBV9 and TRBJ2-7, the complete variable domain reads DSGVTQTPKHLITATGQRVTLRCSPRSGDLSVYWYQQSLDQGLQFLIQYYNGEERAKGNILERFSAQQFPDLHSELNLSSLELGDSALYFCASSLGGPGGYSYEQYFGPGTRLTVT.

In nucleotides, the CDR3 is TGCAGTGCCACTAGCGGGAGCCCCTACAATGAGCAGTTCTTC. As protein: CSATSGSPYNEQFF. This sequence joins TRBV20-1 and TRBJ2-1; 11 bases line up with TRBD2. Germline V lookup: CDR1 DFQATT, CDR2 SNEGSKA (reference sequence). V lost 6 bases and J lost 2; bases outside the gene matches: 3. The CDR3 spans 14 residues.

Regarding this clonotype: At one end the junction does not follow the germline gene, possibly because of a read error. This rearrangement joins TRBV28 to TRBJ2-7, with D unresolved. CDR3 size: 13 residues. Germline-derived CDR1 and CDR2 are MDHEN and SYDVKM. DNA for the CDR3: TGTGCCGGCAGCTACCGGGCCTCCTACGAGCAGTACTTC. Encoded protein: CAGSYRASYEQYF.

This clonotype was found a few times. The chain couples TRBV10-3 to TRBJ1-3; D is unresolved. The V end was cut by 5 bases, the J end by 0 bases, with 8 bases between. The CDR3 sequence is 14 residues long. The germline V gene has CDR1 ENHRY and CDR2 SYGVKD. The CDR3 spells CAISPGHSGNTIYF. CDR3 in DNA: TGTGCCATCAGTCCAGGCCACTCTGGAAACACCATATATTTT.